This T cell receptor (beta chain) was obtained from a study of T cells in Graves' hyperthyroidism and ophthalmopathy (dated by TCRdb to about 2019). For the study in its entirety: Peripheral blood samples were taken at the time of initial diagnosis, prior to any treatment. To identify distinguishing TCR V-J signatures, a discovery cohort of around 100 patients was used, comprising 40 to 45 with Graves' ophthalmopathy and 57 with stable Graves' hyperthyroidism. Whether ophthalmopathy could be predicted prospectively was tested in an independent validation cohort made up of under 20 hyperthyroidism patients plus 17 patients who later progressed to ophthalmopathy. For training and testing, the approximately 97 patients in the discovery cohort were randomly divided in a 7:3 ratio. In about 6 Graves' hyperthyroidism patients, the study also compared T-cell repertoires from thyroid tissue with T-cell repertoires from blood. After blood sampling, hyperthyroidism patients were treated with methimazole at a starting dose of 30 mg daily, and ophthalmopathy patients were treated with high-dose intravenous methylprednisolone. TCR Vbeta CDR3 sequencing of 120 to 150 peripheral blood samples (approximately 44 ophthalmopathy, 70 to 85 hyperthyroidism and approximately 17 progressor patients) is reported in the paper.

The germline V gene (reference sequence) sets CDR1 to LNHDA and CDR2 to SQIVND. The cysteine opens and the phenylalanine closes a CDR3 of 17 amino acids. Only CDR3 DNA is held: 51 bases, read in frame from base 1. The junction carries 18 bases between V and J, which are trimmed by 3 bases and 3 bases respectively. This clonotype was seen a few times. The specificity of this receptor is unknown. No much larger clone is present one base from it, and per-base qualities are unavailable. Graves' hyperthyroidism was defined as stable when no progression to ophthalmopathy occurred over 18 months of follow-up. Hyperthyroidism patients were aged 18 to 65 years and newly diagnosed, with disease duration of less than 2 months. Exclusion was applied to patients with uncontrolled infections, other autoimmune diseases, pregnancy or lactation. Diagnoses were based on clinical symptoms, serum thyroxine and TRAb, thyroid ultrasound and orbital computed tomography. PBMCs were separated from over 9 ml of fresh peripheral blood using Ficoll-Paque density gradient centrifugation. Total RNA was extracted with Trizol reagent, and quality was checked on an Agilent 2100 Bioanalyzer.

General study outcomes and caveats: No statistical method was used to fix the sample size in advance, and group allocation was not hidden from the investigators. Most expanded thyroid clonotypes (frequency above 0.001) were also detected in blood, a finding suggesting that blood repertoires may reflect thyroid immune responses. In validation, progression to ophthalmopathy was predicted by the model with 70.59% sensitivity and under 85% specificity, a median of 6.5 months before onset. A 13 V-J signature model separated ophthalmopathy from stable hyperthyroidism, with about 88% sensitivity and about 81% specificity in cross-validation and 80%/75% in testing.

Amplification of TCR beta CDR3 regions was carried out from RNA transcripts. For the first round of RT-PCR on the TCR CDR3, the HTBI primer set was used together with the Qiagen OneStep RT-PCR kit. Libraries were constructed in a second round of multiplex PCR, after which size selection and purification were carried out. The libraries were sequenced on an Illumina HiSeq2000 using paired-end 100 bp reads. Under the source paper's analysis protocol: SOAPnuke was used to process the raw data, throwing out any read that contained adapters or uncalled bases, had a mean Phred below 15, or lacked an exact constant-primer or identifier match. High-quality paired reads were merged using COPE v1.2.5, and each unique nucleotide sequence was defined as a clonotype. MiTCR v1.1 was used to align clonotypes to the IMGT TRBV, TRBD and TRBJ reference segments. The analysis was restricted to V-J combinations with a frequency above 0.0001, which together covered approximately 99% of the repertoires. The TCS score was defined as F50 (clonal expansion) divided by E x V (chaos), with BLOSUM62-based TCRdist calculated between CDR3 peptides within each V-J. Welch's t-statistics and random forest reduced some 510 V-J features to 10 to 15, which were used in a naive Bayes classifier (R e1071). TCRdb applied fastp at Q25 and MiXCR to the public reads, then kept only in-frame beta chains. CDR3 protein duplicates are merged, each entry listing the most common genes and DNA. The V and J calls were determined by TCRdb, not by the authors. The sample table lists fewer than 600,000 distinct CDR3 sequences, roughly an eighth of them with a count of one. The ten largest clones take up about a sixth of the sample.

Input material: blood. The receptor was isolated from a woman younger than 35 with Graves' hyperthyroidism. Recombination linked TRBV19 to TRBJ2-1; TRBD2 is a weak D gene call, 5 bases matching. The nucleotides are TGTGCCAGTAGTATTACATCTGGCGGGTTGCTCTACAATGAGCAGTTCTTC. The encoded protein is CASSITSGGLLYNEQFF.